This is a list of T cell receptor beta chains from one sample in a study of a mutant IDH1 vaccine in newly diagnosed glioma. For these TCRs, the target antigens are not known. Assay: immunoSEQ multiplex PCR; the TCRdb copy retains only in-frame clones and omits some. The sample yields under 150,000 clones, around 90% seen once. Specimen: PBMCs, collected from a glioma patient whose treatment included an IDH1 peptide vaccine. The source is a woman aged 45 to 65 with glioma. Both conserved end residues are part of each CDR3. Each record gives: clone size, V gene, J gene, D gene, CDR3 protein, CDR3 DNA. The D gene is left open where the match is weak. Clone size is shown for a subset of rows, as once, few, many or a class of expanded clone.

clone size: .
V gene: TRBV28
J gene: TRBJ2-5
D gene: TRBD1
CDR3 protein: CASSLSYRGRGETQYF
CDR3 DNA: TGTGCCAGCAGTTTATCCTACAGGGGGCGAGGTGAGACCCAGTACTTC

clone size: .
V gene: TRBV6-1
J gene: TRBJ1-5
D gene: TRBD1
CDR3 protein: CASSADRGQPQHF
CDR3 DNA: TGTGCCAGCAGTGCGGACAGGGGACAGCCCCAGCATTTT

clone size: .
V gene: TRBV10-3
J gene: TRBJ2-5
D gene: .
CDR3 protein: CAISEESGPGETQYF
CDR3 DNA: TGTGCCATCAGTGAGGAGTCAGGCCCTGGAGAGACCCAGTACTTC

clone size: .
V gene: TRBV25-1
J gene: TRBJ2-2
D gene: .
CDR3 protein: CASGSPFNTGELFF
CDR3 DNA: TGTGCCAGCGGGAGCCCATTTAACACCGGGGAGCTGTTTTTT

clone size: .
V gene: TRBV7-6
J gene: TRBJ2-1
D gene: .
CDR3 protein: CASSLASRGGEQFF
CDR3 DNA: TGTGCCAGCAGCTTAGCTTCGCGTGGAGGGGAGCAGTTCTTC

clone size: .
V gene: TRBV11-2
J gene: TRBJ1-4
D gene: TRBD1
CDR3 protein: CASSPPSTGEEKLFF
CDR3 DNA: TGTGCCAGCAGCCCGCCGAGTACAGGGGAAGAAAAACTGTTTTTT

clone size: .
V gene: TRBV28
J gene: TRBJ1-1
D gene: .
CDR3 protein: CASSFSGTEAFF
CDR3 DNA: TGTGCCAGCAGTTTCAGTGGGACTGAAGCTTTCTTT

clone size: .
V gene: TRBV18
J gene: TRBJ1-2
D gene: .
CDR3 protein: CASSPLDRRYGYTF
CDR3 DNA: TGTGCCAGCTCACCACTGGACCGCAGATATGGCTACACCTTC

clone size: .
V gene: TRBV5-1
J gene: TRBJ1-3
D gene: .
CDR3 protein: CAIFGNTIYF
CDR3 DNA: TGCGCCATCTTTGGAAACACCATATATTTT

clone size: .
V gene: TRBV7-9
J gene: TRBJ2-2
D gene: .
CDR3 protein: CASSLPPGQPSTGELFF
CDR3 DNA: TGTGCCAGCAGCTTACCCCCGGGTCAGCCGAGCACCGGGGAGCTGTTTTTT

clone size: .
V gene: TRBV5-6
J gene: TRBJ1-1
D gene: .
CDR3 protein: CASSFGDPARGAFF
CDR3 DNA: TGTGCCAGCAGCTTTGGGGACCCGGCACGGGGAGCTTTCTTT

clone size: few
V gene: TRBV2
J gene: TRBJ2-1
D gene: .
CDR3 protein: CASSERGGRVSYNEQFF
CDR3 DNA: TGTGCCAGCAGTGAAAGAGGGGGGCGGGTGTCCTACAATGAGCAGTTCTTC

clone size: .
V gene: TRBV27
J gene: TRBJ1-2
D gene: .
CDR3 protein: CATATVSDYGYTF
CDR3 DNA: TGTGCCACCGCGACAGTAAGTGACTATGGCTACACCTTC

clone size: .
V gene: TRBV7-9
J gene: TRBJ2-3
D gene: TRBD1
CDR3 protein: CASSWTGGADTQYF
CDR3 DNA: TGTGCCAGCAGCTGGACAGGGGGCGCAGATACGCAGTATTTT

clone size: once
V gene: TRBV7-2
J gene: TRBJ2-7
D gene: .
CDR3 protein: CASSLVWRERRNEQYF
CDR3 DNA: TGTGCCAGCAGCTTAGTATGGAGGGAAAGGAGGAACGAGCAGTACTTC

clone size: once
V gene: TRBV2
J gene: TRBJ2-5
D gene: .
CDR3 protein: CASMASIPKETQYF
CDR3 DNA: TGTGCCAGCATGGCCAGTATCCCGAAAGAGACCCAGTACTTC

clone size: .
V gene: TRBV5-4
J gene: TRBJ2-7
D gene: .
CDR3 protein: CASSLDRALLGQYF
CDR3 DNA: TGTGCCAGCAGCTTGGATAGGGCTTTGCTGGGGCAGTACTTC

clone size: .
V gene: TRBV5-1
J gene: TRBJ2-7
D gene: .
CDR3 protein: CASSLMSSASSYEQYF
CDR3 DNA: TGCGCCAGCAGCTTGATGTCTTCGGCGAGCTCCTACGAGCAGTACTTC

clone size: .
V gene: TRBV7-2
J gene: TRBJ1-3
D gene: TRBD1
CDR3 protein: CASSLWDSAGNTIYF
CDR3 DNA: TGTGCCAGCAGCTTATGGGACAGCGCCGGAAACACCATATATTTT

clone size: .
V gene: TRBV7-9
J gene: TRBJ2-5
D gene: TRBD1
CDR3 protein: CASSTRTGGLQETQYF
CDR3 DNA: TGTGCCAGCAGCACTCGGACAGGGGGACTCCAAGAGACCCAGTACTTC